This T cell receptor beta chain was identified during a study of a mutant IDH1 vaccine in newly diagnosed glioma. Study-level background: Of treated patients, 62.5% were men and about 40% women, averaging 40.4 years.

CDR1 is LNHDA and CDR2 is SQIVND in the germline V gene (reference sequence). CDR3 length: 12 residues. The V end lost 8 bases, the J end lost 3 bases, and 10 bases lay between the germline ends. Sequencing used immunoSEQ multiplex PCR; TCRdb keeps in-frame clones, though not all of them. This table has about 25,000 clones, 77% appearing once. The sample's time point: week 5, during vaccination. Mutant IDH1 20-mer peptide, at 300 ug, made up each vaccine dose, with topical imiquimod. On this clone itself: Its target is not known.

This chain connects TRBV19 to TRBJ1-1, with TRBD1 as a possible D gene (5 bases). Sample: PBMCs, taken from a glioma patient whose treatment included an IDH1 peptide vaccine. The clonotype was recovered from a man in his forties with glioma. The CDR3 sequence: CASGDDYTEAFF. Written as DNA, the CDR3 is TGTGCCAGTGGGGACGATTACACTGAAGCTTTCTTT.